This passage covers 29 T cell receptor beta chains from one sample sequenced in a study of blood T cells in healthy people across ages. A second roughly 6 to 12 cycle PCR used barcoded and J-beta primers. In TCRdb, the 5' RACE reads were re-called with MiXCR into one record per CDR3 protein. This sample has hundreds of thousands of distinct CDR3 sequences, with about 37% found just once. Sequencing was done on a sample of blood. The source is a man aged 18 to 35 in good health.

The table lists this clonotype with many counts. The rearrangement uses TRBV5-1 and TRBJ2-5; no clear D gene. Trimming left V 2 bases short and J 4 bases short, with 6 bases between. This CDR3 comprises 12 residues. Germline V gives CDR1 SGHRS, CDR2 YFSETQ. DNA for the CDR3: TGCGCCAGCAGCTTTACCGGAGAGACCCAGTACTTC. As protein: CASSFTGETQYF. The full variable domain, its missing parts supplied by reference TRBV5-1 and TRBJ2-5, is KAGVTQTPRYLIKTRGQQVTLSCSPISGHRSVSWYQQTPGQGLQFLFEYFSETQRNKGNFPGRFSGRQFSNSRSEMNVSTLELGDSALYLCASSFTGETQYFGPGTRLLVL.

V and J are TRBV5-5 and TRBJ2-1, with D uncertain. V lost 1 base and J 10 bases, leaving 12 bases between the germline ends. Germline values: CDR1 SGHKS, CDR2 YYEKEE (reference sequence). The CDR3 spans 13 residues. The CDR3 loop is CASSLPDTYEQFF. CDR3 coding DNA: TGTGCCAGCAGCTTGCCCGACACATACGAGCAGTTCTTC.

The chain couples TRBV12-3 or TRBV12-4 to TRBJ2-3; D remains unclear. Between the trimmed V and J ends, which lost 6 bases and 5 bases, there was a span of 6 bases. This CDR3 spans 11 amino acids. DNA of the CDR3: TGTGCCAGCAGGGGAAAAGATACGCAGTATTTT. This gives the protein CASRGKDTQYF.

This chain connects TRBV12-3 or TRBV12-4 to TRBJ2-1, with TRBD1 matching over 7 bases. V was pared by 4 bases and J by 7 bases, with 7 bases of the junction left unmatched. The CDR3 spans 14 residues. DNA for the CDR3: TGTGCCAGCAGTTATGGGACAGATGGAAATGAGCAGTTCTTC. Its translation is CASSYGTDGNEQFF.

This clonotype was detected many times. The chain couples TRBV7-3 to TRBJ1-2, with 9 bases aligning to TRBD1. V lost 5 bases and J lost 6; bases outside the gene matches: 4. CDR1 is SGHTA, CDR2 FQGTGA, per germline. CDR3 length: 13 residues. For the CDR3, the DNA is TGTGCCAGCAGCCGGGACAGGGAGGATGGCTACACCTTC. Protein sequence: CASSRDREDGYTF. Variable domain in full (rest from reference TRBV7-3 and TRBJ1-2): GAGVSQTPSNKVTEKGKYVELRCDPISGHTALYWYRQSLGQGPEFLIYFQGTGAADDSGLPNDRFFAVRPEGSVSTLKIQRTERGDSAVYLCASSRDREDGYTFGSGTRLTVV.

A remark on this clonotype: At one boundary the junction diverges from the germline segment, which might be a read error. The CDR3 loop reads CASSVGPRGGAYNEQYF. In DNA form, the CDR3 reads TGTGCCAGCAGTGTAGGTCCTCGCGGGGGGGCCTACAATGAGCAGTACTTC. The V and J genes are TRBV9 and TRBJ2-7, with 9 nucleotides matching TRBD2. CDR1 and CDR2 (germline): SGDLS, YYNGEE. The CDR3 sequence is 17 residues long.

This clonotype was seen ten or more times. The CDR3 sequence is CASSGAGNTQYF. CDR3 sequence (DNA): TGTGCCAGCAGTGGAGCCGGGAATACGCAGTATTTT. The chain carries TRBV6-1 and TRBJ2-3; TRBD2 is a possible D gene (5 bases). The CDR3 consists of 12 residues. Trimming shortened V by 4 bases and J by 7 bases, and 9 bases separated the two germline ends. CDR1 and CDR2 from the germline V gene are MNHNS and SASEGT.

The V and J genes are TRBV27 and TRBJ1-2; unclear D gene. Deletions cut 8 bases from V and 3 bases from J, with 10 bases between. The CDR3 extends over 12 amino acids. CDR1 MNHEY and CDR2 SMNVEV come from the germline V gene (reference sequence). The CDR3 is CASRGPYYGYTF. CDR3 bases: TGTGCCAGCCGCGGACCTTACTATGGCTACACCTTC.

The V and J genes are TRBV7-9 and TRBJ2-1; 10 bases align to TRBD2. The germline V gene encodes CDR1 SEHNR and CDR2 FQNEAQ (reference sequence). The CDR3 runs 18 residues. V dropped 5 bases and J dropped 7; count of bases not matched to a gene: 17. This CDR3 is CASSPTSRLAGVQNEQFF. DNA of the CDR3: TGTGCCAGCAGCCCTACATCGCGGCTAGCGGGAGTTCAGAATGAGCAGTTCTTC.

V usage is TRBV18 and J usage is TRBJ2-5; TRBD1 matches at 7 bases. CDR1 is KGHSH and CDR2 is LQKENI in the germline V gene. The trim removed 2 bases at V and 11 bases at J, leaving 14 bases unmatched. The CDR3 sequence is 15 residues long. The CDR3 spells CASSPGRGFYNEQYF. CDR3 sequence (DNA): TGTGCCAGCTCACCAGGCAGGGGGTTCTACAATGAGCAGTACTTC.

In the case of this clonotype: An end of the junction does not agree with germline; a read error may underlie this. This rearrangement joins TRBV24-1 to TRBJ2-1; D is uncertain. Looked up from germline, CDR1 is KGHDR and CDR2 is SFDVKD. The CDR3 spans 15 residues. The CDR3 sequence is CAASDLRGKFNEQFF. In nucleotides, the CDR3 is TGTGCCGCCAGTGATTTGCGAGGTAAATTCAATGAGCAGTTCTTC.

This chain uses TRBV3-1 with TRBJ2-7; possibly TRBD1 for D (5 bases). Germline V gives CDR1 LGHDT, CDR2 YNNKEL (reference sequence). Trimming stripped 0 bases from V and 2 bases from J, with 11 bases between. This CDR3 is 15 amino acids long. CDR3 protein: CASSQDLSRAYEQYF. CDR3 bases: TGTGCCAGCAGCCAAGATTTAAGCAGGGCCTACGAGCAGTACTTC.

This rearrangement joins TRBV9 to TRBJ2-1; D is possibly TRBD2 (5 bases). Trimming left V 0 bases short and J 5 bases short, with 9 bases between. In germline, CDR1 is SGDLS, CDR2 YYNGEE. This CDR3 has 14 residues. CDR3 sequence: CASSVGERNNEQFF. The CDR3 DNA reads TGTGCCAGCAGCGTAGGGGAGCGGAACAATGAGCAGTTCTTC.

This clonotype was detected a few times. The gene calls are TRBV11-2 and TRBJ2-1, with unresolved D. Germline V CDR1 and CDR2: SGHAT, FQNNGV. Trimming pared 3 bases from V and 7 bases from J, leaving 16 bases between. The CDR3 consists of 15 residues. CDR3: CASSFRGQSGNEQFF. The CDR3 coding sequence is TGTGCCAGCAGCTTCCGTGGGCAATCTGGGAATGAGCAGTTCTTC.

The sample holds many counts of this clonotype. This chain joins TRBV20-1 and TRBJ2-1, with a possible D match to TRBD1 (6 bases). CDR1 is DFQATT, CDR2 SNEGSKA, per germline (reference sequence). The CDR3 has 13 amino acids. Trimming cost V 3 bases and J 4 bases, with 10 bases left between them. Here the CDR3 DNA reads TGCAGTGCTAGTCAGGGGTTTTACAATGAGCAGTTCTTC. Translated, it gives CSASQGFYNEQFF.

CDR3 protein: CASSDGSGHREKLFF. The CDR3 DNA is TGTGCCAGCAGTGACGGATCTGGACACAGGGAAAAACTGTTTTTT. The chain combines TRBV25-1 with TRBJ1-4; tentative D call: TRBD1 (5 bases). V lost 3 bases, J lost 8 bases, and 16 bases lay in between. The germline V gene encodes CDR1 MGHDK and CDR2 SYGVNS. The CDR3 spans 15 residues.

V is TRBV4-3 and J is TRBJ2-5, with TRBD1 matching 7 bases. The J call may be incorrect, as the DNA end agrees better with TRBJ2-7. Germline V gene data show CDR1 as LGHNA and CDR2 as YSLEER. CDR3 length equals 14 residues. The CDR3 sequence: CASSQLGQAAEQYF. The CDR3 DNA reads TGCGCCAGCAGCCAGCTAGGACAGGCGGCCGAGCAGTACTTC.

Worth noting for this clonotype: Given a much more abundant clone one base away, this may be a read error. V and J are TRBV4-2 and TRBJ2-7, with D maybe TRBD1 (6 bases). CDR1 and CDR2 from the germline V gene are LGHNA and YNFKEQ. This CDR3 is 16 amino acids long. The V end lost 0 bases, the J end lost 7 bases, and 19 bases lay between the germline ends. The CDR3 nucleotides read TGTGCCAGCAGCCAAGATGAGGCAGGGGTGTACAATGAGCAGTACTTC. Protein: CASSQDEAGVYNEQYF.

Concerning this clonotype: A clone one base away is much larger, so this may be a read error. The V call is TRBV12-3 or TRBV12-4, the J call TRBJ2-3; D unresolved. The CDR3 is 13 residues long. This CDR3 reads CTSSPASPDTQYF. In nucleotides, the CDR3 is TGTACCAGCAGCCCAGCGAGCCCTGATACGCAGTATTTT.

The chain carries TRBV27 and TRBJ2-2, with unresolved D. Germline lookup yields CDR1 MNHEY and CDR2 SMNVEV (reference sequence). V shed 1 base and J shed 8 bases, with 32 bases lying between them. There are 21 residues in the CDR3. The CDR3 DNA reads TGTGCCAGCAGTTTATGTTGGGTTTGGCACCTCTTTTTGGGTAAATTAGGGGAGCTGTTTTTT. Protein product: CASSLCWVWHLFLGKLGELFF.

This chain uses TRBV7-9 with TRBJ2-3; no definite D call. Trimming took off 7 bases at V and 6 bases at J, with 8 bases between the two ends. This CDR3 has 11 residues. In germline, CDR1 is SEHNR, CDR2 FQNEAQ (reference sequence). Here the CDR3 reads CASTASDTQYF. In DNA, the CDR3 is TGTGCCAGCACTGCCTCGGATACGCAGTATTTT.

Note on this clonotype: Compared with germline, one end of the junction differs, possibly owing to a read error. V and J are TRBV4-1 and TRBJ2-1; 9 nucleotides line up with TRBD1. CDR3 length: 17 residues. CDR1 MGHRA and CDR2 YSYEKL come from the germline V gene. The CDR3 is CASSQGASGQGYNEQVF. The DNA of the CDR3 is TGCGCCAGCAGCCAAGGGGCTTCGGGACAGGGCTACAATGAGCAGGTCTTC.

With respect to this clonotype: A much larger clone lies a single base off, so this may be a read error. The chain recombines TRBV11-2 with TRBJ2-5, with a weak D call TRBD2 (5 bases). The V end was cut by 1 base, the J end by 4 bases, with 10 bases between. In germline, CDR1 is SGHAT, CDR2 FQNNGV. This CDR3 spans 14 amino acids. The CDR3 reads CASSLGGFRETQYF. The DNA for the CDR3 is TGTGCCAGCAGCTTAGGAGGGTTCCGAGAGACCCAGTACTTC. Full variable domain (missing parts from reference TRBV11-2 and TRBJ2-5): EAGVAQSPRYKIIEKRQSVAFWCNPISGHATLYWYQQILGQGPKLLIQFQNNGVVDDSQLPKDRFSAERLKGVDSTLKIQPAKLEDSAVYLCASSLGGFRETQYFGPGTRLLVL.

The chain has TRBV2 and TRBJ2-1; TRBD1 agrees at 7 bases. J was trimmed by 5 bases and V by 6 bases; bases with no gene match: 7. The CDR3 totals 14 residues. The germline gives CDR1 SNHLY, CDR2 FYNNEI. This CDR3 reads CASRGDSLNNEQFF. The DNA of the CDR3 is TGTGCCAGCAGGGGGGACAGCCTAAACAATGAGCAGTTCTTC.

The table lists this clonotype with many counts. The V gene is TRBV18, the J gene TRBJ2-5, with 9 bases matching TRBD1. The J segment lost 5 bases and the V segment lost 4 bases, leaving 8 bases of the junction unmatched. CDR1 and CDR2 from the germline V gene are KGHSH and LQKENI. CDR3 size: 15 residues. CDR3 coding DNA: TGTGCCAGCTCACTACGGACAGGGGCGATGGAGACCCAGTACTTC. As protein: CASSLRTGAMETQYF.

The chain links TRBV7-2 to TRBJ1-2; D gene uncertain. This CDR3 is 13 amino acids long. Germline V lookup: CDR1 SGHTA, CDR2 FQGNSA. V lost 2 bases, J lost 4 bases, and 8 bases lay in between. As DNA, the CDR3 is TGTGCCAGCAGCTTATGGGGAGTCTATGGCTACACCTTC. Protein sequence: CASSLWGVYGYTF.

The chain links TRBV15 to TRBJ2-5; D unclear. This CDR3 is 15 amino acids long. The V end lost 1 base, the J end lost 2 bases, and 11 bases lay between the germline ends. Germline V gene data show CDR1 as LNHNV and CDR2 as YYDKDF (reference sequence). The CDR3 coding sequence is TGTGCCACCAGCAGAGTTTGGTCCAATCAAGAGACCCAGTACTTC. Encoded protein: CATSRVWSNQETQYF.

This clonotype was counted a few times. The chain combines TRBV7-2 with TRBJ2-3, with TRBD1 as a possible D gene (6 bases). Trimming took 5 bases from V and 9 from J, leaving 12 bases between them. The CDR3 is made up of 12 amino acids. Per the germline V gene, CDR1 is SGHTA and CDR2 is FQGNSA. CDR3 coding DNA: TGTGCCAGCAGCCTAGAACAGGGAACGCAGTATTTT. Protein sequence: CASSLEQGTQYF.

This clonotype came up a few times. The chain combines TRBV7-2 with TRBJ1-6, with D uncertain. Trimming removed 5 bases from V and 2 bases from J, with 10 bases in between. There are 15 residues in the CDR3. Germline CDR1 is SGHTA and CDR2 is FQGNSA. CDR3: CASSLTPAYNSPLHF. CDR3 bases: TGTGCCAGCAGCCTCACTCCAGCCTATAATTCACCCCTCCACTTT.